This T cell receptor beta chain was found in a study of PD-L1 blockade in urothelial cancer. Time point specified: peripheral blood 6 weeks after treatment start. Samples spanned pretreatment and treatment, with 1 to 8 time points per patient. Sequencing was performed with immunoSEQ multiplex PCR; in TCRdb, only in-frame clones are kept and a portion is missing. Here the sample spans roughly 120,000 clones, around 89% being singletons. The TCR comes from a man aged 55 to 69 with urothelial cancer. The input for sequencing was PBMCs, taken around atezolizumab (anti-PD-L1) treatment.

In DNA form, the CDR3 reads TGTGCCAGCAGCATGACAGGAGGCAATCAGCCCCAGCATTTT. Its protein product is CASSMTGGNQPQHF. The genes are TRBV7-9 and TRBJ1-5; maybe TRBD1 (6 bases). The length of the CDR3 is 14 residues. V shed 5 bases and J shed 2 bases, with 10 bases lying between them. The germline V gene has CDR1 SEHNR and CDR2 FQNEAQ (reference sequence).